Below are 18 T cell receptor beta chains sequenced from a single sample in a study of early T cells in non-severe SARS-CoV-2 infection. Each CDR3 protein gets one entry after TCRdb re-called the 5' RACE reads with MiXCR. The sample contains under 65,000 distinct CDR3 sequences, about 13% of which appear only once. The material was whole blood, obtained at baseline. The receptors here all came from an adult who was a healthcare worker with PCR-confirmed SARS-CoV-2 infection or an uninfected control (not recorded which).

The chain combines TRBV6-2 or TRBV6-3 with TRBJ2-7; the match to TRBD1 covers 8 bases. Germline V gene data show CDR1 as MNHEY and CDR2 as SVGEGT. This CDR3 has 12 residues. With V trimmed by 8 bases and J by 4 bases, 4 bases remained unmatched. The CDR3 loop is CASRTGNYEQYF. CDR3 bases: TGTGCCAGCCGGACAGGGAATTACGAGCAGTACTTC.

This clonotype came up a few times. The rearrangement uses TRBV30 and TRBJ2-1, with D possibly being TRBD2 (5 bases). V was trimmed by 0 bases and J by 4 bases, leaving 13 bases between them. Germline CDR1 and CDR2: GTSNPN and SVGIG (reference sequence). CDR3 size: 15 residues. The CDR3 DNA is TGTGCCTGGAGTGTACGGGATTACATTTACAATGAGCAGTTCTTC. This gives the protein CAWSVRDYIYNEQFF.

This sequence joins TRBV4-3 and TRBJ2-5; D call uncertain. CDR3 size: 14 residues. Trimming left V 0 bases short and J 3 bases short, with 8 bases between. Per germline, CDR1 LGHNA and CDR2 YSLEER. CDR3 nucleotide sequence: TGCGCCAGCAGCCAAGATGGTAGGAAAGAGACCCAGTACTTC. It codes for CASSQDGRKETQYF.

This clonotype has just a few counts. The rearrangement joins TRBV6-2 or TRBV6-3 to TRBJ2-1; 11 nucleotides line up with TRBD2. With 6 bases clipped from V and 5 bases from J, the junction kept 3 bases outside the gene matches. The CDR3 extends over 14 amino acids. Germline CDR1 and CDR2: MNHEY and SVGEGT. For the CDR3, the DNA is TGTGCCAGCAGGGGTAGCGGGAGGGACAATGAGCAGTTCTTC. Its protein is CASRGSGRDNEQFF.

The genes are TRBV5-6 and TRBJ2-7; 13 bases agree with TRBD2. The CDR3 totals 17 residues. The junction had 14 bases not matched to a gene; V was cut back by 3 bases and J by 8 bases. CDR1 and CDR2 from the germline V gene are SGHDT and YYEEEE. CDR3 amino acids: CASSSGTSGTLFPKQYF. CDR3 nucleotides: TGTGCCAGCAGCTCCGGGACTAGCGGGACTTTATTTCCCAAGCAGTACTTC.

There are a few counts of this clonotype. The chain recombines TRBV6-5 with TRBJ1-1; the match to TRBD1 covers 8 bases. The germline gives CDR1 MNHEY, CDR2 SVGAGI. The CDR3 runs to 12 residues. Germline trimming cut 6 bases from V and 3 bases from J; bases unmatched to any gene: 0. The CDR3 reads CASRTGDTEAFF. The CDR3 DNA reads TGTGCCAGCAGGACAGGGGACACTGAAGCTTTCTTT.

The CDR3, as DNA: TGTGCCAGTAGTGTACGTCCCGGGACAGGGTCGGCGAGTGATACGCAGTATTTT. Translating gives CASSVRPGTGSASDTQYF. The rearrangement joins TRBV19 to TRBJ2-3; 9 nucleotides match TRBD1. V dropped 5 bases and J dropped 6; count of bases not matched to a gene: 18. The germline gives CDR1 LNHDA, CDR2 SQIVND (reference sequence). This CDR3 spans 18 amino acids.

The chain has TRBV11-1 and TRBJ2-3; D gene uncertain. Per germline, CDR1 SGHAT and CDR2 FQDESV (reference sequence). This CDR3 region has 15 residues. V dropped 2 bases and J dropped 0 bases, with 9 bases sitting between them. The CDR3 DNA reads TGTGCCAGCAGCTTAAGGCTAACTAGCACAGATACGCAGTATTTT. The encoded protein is CASSLRLTSTDTQYF.

The table lists this clonotype with a few counts. J is TRBJ2-1 and V is TRBV27; 14 nucleotides agree with TRBD2. Germline V CDR1 and CDR2: MNHEY, SMNVEV (reference sequence). This CDR3 region has 16 residues. Trimming removed 6 bases from V and 8 bases from J; junction bases left unmatched: 9. The CDR3 nucleotides read TGTGCCAGCAGCCATGCCGGGACTAGCGGGAGCGATGAGCAGTTCTTC. Encoded protein: CASSHAGTSGSDEQFF.

The chain joins TRBV5-4 to TRBJ2-7; no clear D gene. The CDR3 contains 13 residues. Looked up from germline, CDR1 is SGHNT and CDR2 is YYREEE (reference sequence). V was pared by 0 bases and J by 2 bases, with 6 bases between. CDR3 loop: CASSLDGPYEQYF. The CDR3 coding sequence is TGTGCCAGCAGCTTGGACGGTCCCTACGAGCAGTACTTC.

V and J are TRBV21-1 and TRBJ2-1; whether TRBD1, the table's D call, matches the DNA was not checked. TRBV21-1 is a pseudogene segment. This CDR3 is built from 16 residues. This chain's CDR3 is CASSKRGTGGKGEQFF. Written as DNA, the CDR3 is TGTGCCAGCAGCAAAAGGGGGACAGGGGGCAAGGGTGAGCAGTTCTTC.

A few counts support this clonotype. V usage is TRBV10-3 and J usage is TRBJ2-5; D might be TRBD1 (5 bases). Per the germline V gene, CDR1 is ENHRY and CDR2 is SYGVKD. V lost 6 bases to trimming and J lost 3 bases, with 14 bases between them. The CDR3 runs to 14 residues. CDR3: CAIRDTRWEETQYF. CDR3 in DNA: TGTGCCATCAGGGACACCCGCTGGGAAGAGACCCAGTACTTC.

V usage is TRBV7-2 and J usage is TRBJ2-7; D gene ambiguous. Germline V gene lookup returns CDR1 SGHTA and CDR2 FQGNSA. This CDR3 is 13 amino acids long. The ends were cut back, 4 bases at V and 2 bases at J, with 9 bases in the middle. The CDR3 sequence: CASSWTGTYEQYF. The CDR3 region has the DNA TGTGCCAGCAGCTGGACCGGAACCTACGAGCAGTACTTC.

Many counts were recorded for this clonotype. This chain links TRBV25-1 with TRBJ1-5, with D tentatively TRBD1 (5 bases). The CDR3 consists of 14 residues. Per the germline V gene, CDR1 is MGHDK and CDR2 is SYGVNS. Trimming cost V 3 bases and J 1 base, with 7 bases left between them. This CDR3 is CASSEAGSNQPQHF. CDR3 DNA: TGTGCCAGCAGTGAGGCAGGGAGCAATCAGCCCCAGCATTTT.

The chain carries TRBV2 and TRBJ1-2; D is possibly TRBD1 (5 bases). With 1 base removed from V and 9 bases from J, the gap between germline ends came to 15 bases. Germline CDR1 is SNHLY and CDR2 is FYNNEI. This CDR3 has 14 residues. The CDR3 protein is CASSEGGRVYRYTF. The CDR3 coding sequence is TGTGCCAGCAGTGAAGGGGGACGGGTTTATCGCTACACCTTC.

The V gene is TRBV9, the J gene TRBJ1-1; maybe TRBD1 (6 bases). V gave up 5 bases and J gave up 7 bases, with 18 bases separating them. This CDR3 has 14 amino acids. CDR1 SGDLS and CDR2 YYNGEE come from the germline V gene. As DNA, the CDR3 is TGTGCCAGCAGTTTTGCGTGGGGGCGGAATGAAGCTTTCTTT. The encoded protein is CASSFAWGRNEAFF.

This chain joins TRBV7-9 and TRBJ1-4; D unresolved. Trimming pared 3 bases from V and 8 bases from J, leaving 16 bases between. Per germline, CDR1 SEHNR and CDR2 FQNEAQ (reference sequence). The CDR3 consists of 15 residues. CDR3 sequence: CASSFTKQFDEKLFF. CDR3 nucleotides: TGTGCCAGCAGCTTCACCAAGCAGTTTGACGAAAAACTGTTTTTT.

This chain connects TRBV18 to TRBJ2-1; possibly TRBD1 for D (6 bases). The CDR3 loop spans 16 amino acids. Germline loops: CDR1 KGHSH, CDR2 LQKENI. V was shortened by 0 bases and J by 5 bases, with 14 bases between the two germline ends. The CDR3 spells CASSPPGGMANNEQFF. CDR3 DNA: TGTGCCAGCTCACCACCTGGGGGCATGGCCAACAATGAGCAGTTCTTC.